The 5 T cell receptor beta chains presented below share a single source sample, sequenced in a study of cytomegalovirus exposure and HLA in healthy donors. PCR employed 60 Vbeta and 13 Jbeta primers. Here immunoSEQ multiplex PCR was the method, and the copy in TCRdb shows in-frame clones only, minus some. The sample contains 200,000 or so clones, around 80% of which appear only once. The sample comprised PBMCs. The origin of the receptors is a man in his forties or fifties in good health and CMV-seropositive.

The chain has TRBV27 and TRBJ1-1; 7 bases agree with TRBD1. With 5 bases clipped from V and 3 bases from J, the junction kept 6 bases outside the gene matches. CDR3 size: 14 residues. Germline V gene sequence: CDR1 MNHEY, CDR2 SMNVEV (reference sequence). The CDR3 region has the DNA TGTGCCAGCAGTCTCAAGGGGGCTTACACTGAAGCTTTCTTT. Its translation: CASSLKGAYTEAFF.

V usage is TRBV9 and J usage is TRBJ2-1; D is possibly TRBD1 (6 bases). The V gene's germline CDR1 is SGDLS and CDR2 YYNGEE. V lost 1 base to trimming and J lost 7 bases, with 12 bases between them. This CDR3 comprises 14 residues. The CDR3 protein is CASSVRQGSNEQFF. The CDR3 nucleotides read TGTGCCAGCAGCGTACGTCAGGGGAGTAATGAGCAGTTCTTC. Together with reference TRBV9 and TRBJ2-1, the CDR3 gives the full variable domain: DSGVTQTPKHLITATGQRVTLRCSPRSGDLSVYWYQQSLDQGLQFLIQYYNGEERAKGNILERFSAQQFPDLHSELNLSSLELGDSALYFCASSVRQGSNEQFFGPGTRLTVL.

A word on this clone: The junction shows a germline mismatch at one end, possibly a read error. CDR3 sequence (DNA): TGTGCTAGCAGCCCCCTGACAGGGATCCATGAGCAGTTCTTC. Translating it yields CASSPLTGIHEQFF. V gene TRBV7-7 combines with J gene TRBJ2-1; 7 bases align to TRBD1. The CDR3 spans 14 residues. Germline CDR1 is SSHAT and CDR2 is FNYEAQ (reference sequence).

This chain uses TRBV2 with TRBJ1-5; no reliable D call. CDR3 length equals 14 residues. V shed 1 base and J shed 10 bases, with 14 bases lying between them. Germline V lookup: CDR1 SNHLY, CDR2 FYNNEI. CDR3 bases: TGTGCCAGCAGTGAAGGGAGAGGCGCCCCCCCCCAGCATTTT. Its protein is CASSEGRGAPPQHF.

In its sample, this clone was seen once. The V gene is TRBV7-6, the J gene TRBJ1-5, with TRBD1 matching 9 bases. CDR1 and CDR2 from the germline V gene are SGHVS and FNYEAQ. This CDR3 has 14 residues. Trimming at V came to 5 bases and at J to 6 bases, leaving 5 bases not matched to a gene. CDR3 nucleotides: TGTGCCAGCAGCCCCGGGACAGGGATTCAGCCCCAGCATTTT. This sequence encodes CASSPGTGIQPQHF.